The clone carrying this T cell receptor beta chain was observed many times. This specimen belongs to a study of naive and memory T cell subsets. V lost 0 bases, J lost 7 bases, and 13 bases lay in between. The germline gives CDR1 MGHRA, CDR2 YSYEKL. CDR3 length equals 16 residues. A UMI-containing oligonucleotide was joined by 3' ligation to the TCR cDNA template. Ligated cDNA underwent four rounds of PCR with nested alpha and beta constant region primers and SP2. TCRdb reprocessed the 5' RACE reads via MiXCR and lists one record per CDR3 protein. Here the sample spans 30,000 to 40,000 distinct CDR3 sequences, 16% being singletons.

This chain uses TRBV4-1 with TRBJ1-6, with D possibly matching TRBD1 (5 bases). This TCR derives from a female donor in good health. Here the CDR3 DNA reads TGCGCCAGCAGCCAAGAGGGGGGAGGGGTAAATTCACCCCTCCACTTT. Residues: CASSQEGGGVNSPLHF.